This is a list of T cell receptor beta chains from one sample in a study of blood T cells in healthy people across ages. In TCRdb, the 5' RACE reads were re-called with MiXCR into one record per CDR3 protein. The table lists roughly 800,000 distinct CDR3 sequences, roughly 50% of them singletons, with about 38% in the top ten. Material for sequencing was blood. The receptors derive from a man older than 75 in good health. Both conserved end residues are part of each CDR3. D genes are given only for firm matches. Clone size, where shown, is once, few, many, or a class for clones that have expanded.

j_call	d_call	v_call	clone_size	cdr3_aa	cdr3_nt
TRBJ2-1	NA	TRBV18	NA	CASSPGRVGEQFF	TGTGCCAGCTCACCAGGCAGGGTAGGCGAGCAGTTCTTC
TRBJ1-2	TRBD1	TRBV29-1	NA	CSVEGDRGNRNGYTF	TGCAGCGTTGAGGGGGACAGGGGGAATAGGAATGGCTACACCTTC
TRBJ2-7	TRBD1	TRBV20-1	NA	CSAGDRGTYEQYF	TGCAGTGCTGGGGACAGGGGCACCTACGAGCAGTACTTC
TRBJ2-7	TRBD2	TRBV4-1	NA	CASSLRVAGNPRHEQYF	TGCGCCAGCAGCCTACGAGTAGCGGGTAATCCTAGGCATGAGCAGTACTTC
TRBJ1-2	NA	TRBV4-1	NA	CASSQVPGLLGHYGYTF	TGCGCCAGCAGCCAGGTCCCGGGACTCCTTGGGCACTATGGCTACACCTTC
TRBJ2-7	TRBD1	TRBV29-1	once	CSVRGNYEQYF	TGCAGCGTCAGGGGGAATTACGAGCAGTACTTC
TRBJ2-7	TRBD1	TRBV18	NA	CASSPGSGGNSYEQYF	TGTGCCAGCTCACCAGGGTCAGGGGGCAACTCCTACGAGCAGTACTTC
TRBJ1-5	TRBD1	TRBV10-1	NA	CASTVQGSQPQHF	TGCGCCAGCACCGTACAGGGGAGTCAGCCCCAGCATTTT
TRBJ2-4	TRBD1	TRBV29-1	NA	CSVEGPARGAKNIQYF	TGCAGCGTTGAAGGTCCAGCCAGGGGGGCCAAAAACATTCAGTACTTC
TRBJ1-4	NA	TRBV7-9	NA	CASSPTRTGSEKLFF	TGTGCCAGCAGCCCCACCCGGACCGGATCTGAAAAACTGTTTTTT
TRBJ2-7	NA	TRBV20-1	NA	CSGERASRYEQYF	TGCAGTGGCGAGCGGGCGAGTCGGTACGAGCAGTACTTC
TRBJ2-1	TRBD1	TRBV5-1	NA	CASSPYPSRGLNEQFF	TGCGCCAGCAGCCCTTACCCTTCCAGGGGGCTCAATGAGCAGTTCTTC
TRBJ2-5	TRBD1	TRBV12-3/TRBV12-4	many	CASAPGGETQYF	TGTGCCAGCGCCCCAGGGGGCGAGACCCAGTACTTC
TRBJ2-1	NA	TRBV9	NA	CASSAPQDRSYNEQFF	TGTGCCAGCAGCGCCCCACAGGATAGGTCCTACAATGAGCAGTTCTTC
TRBJ2-5	TRBD2	TRBV6-1	NA	CASRRAGAYQETQYF	TGTGCCAGCCGCAGGGCGGGAGCGTACCAAGAGACCCAGTACTTC
TRBJ2-3	TRBD2	TRBV6-1	few	CASSHTLAGPTDTQYF	TGTGCCAGCAGCCACACCCTAGCGGGGCCCACAGATACGCAGTATTTT
TRBJ1-6	TRBD1	TRBV11-2	NA	CASSHRTGNFPLHF	TGTGCCAGCAGCCATAGGACAGGGAATTTCCCCCTCCACTTT
TRBJ1-2	TRBD1	TRBV6-1	NA	CATWTGGYGYTF	TGTGCCACCTGGACAGGGGGCTATGGCTACACCTTC
TRBJ2-1	NA	TRBV6-1	NA	CASGFGQGEQFF	TGTGCCAGCGGATTTGGACAAGGTGAGCAGTTCTTC
TRBJ2-3	NA	TRBV6-1	NA	CASSQGPPSTDTQYF	TGTGCCAGCAGCCAGGGACCGCCTAGCACAGATACGCAGTATTTT
TRBJ1-2	NA	TRBV10-3	NA	CAISPTENYGYTF	TGTGCCATCAGCCCGACAGAGAACTATGGCTACACCTTC
TRBJ2-1	TRBD1	TRBV6-1	many	CASRPGQGFNEQFF	TGTGCCAGCAGGCCGGGACAGGGGTTCAATGAGCAGTTCTTC
TRBJ1-6	NA	TRBV10-3	NA	CAIRGTGESPLHF	TGTGCCATCAGAGGAACCGGGGAGTCACCCCTCCACTTT
TRBJ2-5	NA	TRBV18	NA	CASSQYQETQYF	TGTGCCAGCTCACAGTACCAAGAGACCCAGTACTTC
TRBJ1-2	NA	TRBV10-3	NA	CAITPSGAYGYTF	TGTGCCATCACCCCGTCAGGAGCGTATGGCTACACCTTC
TRBJ2-7	NA	TRBV28	NA	CASSLGLASPPGEQYF	TGTGCCAGCAGTTTGGGGCTAGCTTCACCTCCAGGCGAGCAGTACTTC
TRBJ2-1	NA	TRBV3-1	NA	CASSQDFAYNEQFF	TGTGCCAGCAGCCAAGACTTTGCCTACAATGAGCAGTTCTTC
TRBJ2-7	TRBD2	TRBV27	NA	CATTSGSYEQYF	TGTGCCACCACTAGCGGATCCTACGAGCAGTACTTC
TRBJ2-5	TRBD1	TRBV9	NA	CASSAGTGKGQETQYF	TGTGCCAGCAGCGCCGGGACAGGGAAAGGCCAAGAGACCCAGTACTTC
TRBJ2-7	TRBD1	TRBV28	NA	CASRDRGSSYEQYF	TGTGCCAGCAGGGACAGGGGAAGCTCCTACGAGCAGTACTTC
TRBJ2-5	NA	TRBV5-1	few	CASSLVPREKETQYF	TGCGCCAGCAGCTTGGTTCCCAGGGAGAAAGAGACCCAGTACTTC
TRBJ2-7	NA	TRBV7-2	NA	CASSPDSAHSSYEQYF	TGTGCCAGCAGCCCAGACAGTGCCCATAGCTCCTACGAGCAGTACTTC
TRBJ2-5	TRBD1	TRBV10-3	NA	CAILQGEGDEQYF	TGTGCCATCCTCCAGGGGGAAGGGGATGAGCAGTACTTC
TRBJ2-3	NA	TRBV24-1	few	CAVGRGATDTQYF	TGTGCCGTAGGGAGGGGGGCCACAGATACGCAGTATTTT
TRBJ2-1	TRBD2	TRBV4-2	many	CASSQGLAGNEQFF	TGTGCCAGCAGCCAAGGACTAGCGGGGAATGAGCAGTTCTTC
TRBJ1-1	NA	TRBV10-3	NA	CAISEADSLKPRNREAFF	TGTGCCATCAGTGAGGCTGACAGTCTCAAACCTCGCAACCGGGAAGCTTTCTTT
TRBJ2-3	NA	TRBV6-1	NA	CASSEPARGKHRYAYF	TGTGCCAGCAGTGAGCCAGCGAGGGGAAAGCACAGATACGCGTATTTT
TRBJ2-5	NA	TRBV4-1	NA	CASSQEGGLQETQYF	TGCGCCAGCAGCCAAGAAGGAGGCCTCCAAGAGACCCAGTACTTC
TRBJ2-3	NA	TRBV12-3/TRBV12-4	NA	CASRDNRGEGHRYAYF	TGTGCCAGCAGGGATAACAGGGGGGAGGGTCACAGATACGCGTATTTT
TRBJ1-4	TRBD1	TRBV3-1	NA	CASSQVAGGPNEKLFF	TGTGCCAGCAGCCAAGTGGCAGGGGGCCCTAATGAAAAACTGTTTTTT
TRBJ2-4	NA	TRBV5-6	NA	CASSPRRKGNIQYF	TGTGCCAGCAGCCCCCGGAGGAAAGGAAACATTCAGTACTTC
TRBJ1-2	TRBD1	TRBV5-6	few	CASSATGWNYGYTF	TGTGCCAGCAGCGCGACAGGGTGGAACTATGGCTACACCTTC
TRBJ2-7	NA	TRBV12-3/TRBV12-4	few	CASSRTLGDGSSYEQYF	TGTGCCAGCAGTCGTACGCTCGGGGACGGCAGCTCCTACGAGCAGTACTTC
TRBJ1-6	NA	TRBV6-2/TRBV6-3	NA	CASSPYSNSPLHF	TGTGCCAGCAGTCCGTACAGCAATTCACCCCTCCACTTT
TRBJ2-5	TRBD2	TRBV2	NA	CASKAGWGEETQYF	TGTGCCAGCAAAGCGGGGTGGGGAGAAGAGACCCAGTACTTC
TRBJ2-1	NA	TRBV13	NA	CASSLGQGPVGGNEQFF	TGTGCCAGCAGCTTAGGTCAGGGCCCCGTCGGGGGCAATGAGCAGTTCTTC
TRBJ1-4	NA	TRBV6-5	NA	CASSYYRVGSEGEKLFF	TGTGCCAGCAGTTACTACCGGGTTGGGAGCGAGGGTGAAAAACTGTTTTTT
TRBJ2-1	NA	TRBV24-1	NA	CATSDLGGEQFF	TGTGCCACCAGTGATCTAGGGGGTGAGCAGTTCTTC
TRBJ2-7	TRBD1	TRBV7-2	NA	CASSRQGGISDEQYF	TGTGCCAGCAGCCGGCAAGGGGGCATCAGTGACGAGCAGTACTTC
TRBJ2-1	TRBD2	TRBV5-1	NA	CASSLPPSGSGNEQFF	TGCGCCAGCAGCTTGCCCCCTAGCGGGAGCGGGAATGAGCAGTTCTTC
TRBJ1-1	NA	TRBV7-9	few	CASSEIQGSTEAFF	TGTGCCAGCAGCGAGATCCAGGGCAGCACTGAAGCTTTCTTT
TRBJ2-7	NA	TRBV29-1	few	CSVWFVTASSYEQYF	TGCAGCGTCTGGTTCGTGACTGCTAGTTCCTACGAGCAGTACTTC
TRBJ2-7	NA	TRBV6-2/TRBV6-3	NA	CASSSRSYEQYF	TGTGCCAGCAGTTCCCGCTCCTACGAGCAGTACTTC